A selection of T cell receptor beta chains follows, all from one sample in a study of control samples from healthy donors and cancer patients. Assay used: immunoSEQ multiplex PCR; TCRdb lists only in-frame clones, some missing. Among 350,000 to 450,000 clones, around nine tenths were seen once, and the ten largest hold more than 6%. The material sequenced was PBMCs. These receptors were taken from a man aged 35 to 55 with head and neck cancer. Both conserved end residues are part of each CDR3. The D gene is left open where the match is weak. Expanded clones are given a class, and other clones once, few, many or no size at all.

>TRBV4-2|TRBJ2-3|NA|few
CASSLTAGQGTDTQYF
TGTGCCAGCAGCCTAACAGCAGGGCAGGGTACAGATACGCAGTATTTT
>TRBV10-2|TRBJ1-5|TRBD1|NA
CASSERDRDSNQPQHF
TGCGCCAGCAGTGAACGGGACAGGGATAGCAATCAGCCCCAGCATTTT
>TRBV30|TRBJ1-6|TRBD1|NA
CALRRDRHSPLHF
TGTGCCTTGCGCCGGGACAGACATTCACCCCTCCACTTT
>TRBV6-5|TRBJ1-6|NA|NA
CASSRGSDYNSPLHF
TGTGCCAGCAGTCGAGGTTCGGATTATAATTCACCCCTCCACTTT
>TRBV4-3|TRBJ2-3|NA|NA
CASSQGGLAEGADTQYF
TGCGCCAGCAGCCAAGGGGGGCTAGCGGAGGGTGCAGATACGCAGTATTTT
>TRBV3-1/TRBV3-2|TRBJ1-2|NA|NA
CASSPQQSTYGYTF
TGTGCCAGCAGCCCACAACAGAGTACCTATGGCTACACCTTC
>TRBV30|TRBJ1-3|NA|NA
CAWSVRGAFGNTIYF
TGTGCCTGGAGTGTACGAGGGGCCTTTGGAAACACCATATATTTT
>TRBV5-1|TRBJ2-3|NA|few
CASSEAVDTQYF
TGCGCCAGCAGCGAAGCGGTCGATACGCAGTATTTT
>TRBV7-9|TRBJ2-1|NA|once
CASSLGFSGDNEQFF
TGTGCCAGCAGCTTGGGATTTAGCGGCGACAATGAGCAGTTCTTC
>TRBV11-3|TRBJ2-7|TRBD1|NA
CASSSGQGWSEEQYF
TGTGCCAGCAGCTCGGGACAGGGATGGTCGGAAGAGCAGTACTTC
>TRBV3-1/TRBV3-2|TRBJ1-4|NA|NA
CASSAFGRAESTNEKLFF
TGTGCCAGCAGCGCCTTTGGGAGGGCGGAATCAACTAATGAAAAACTGTTTTTT
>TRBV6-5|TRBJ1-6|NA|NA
CASRTVNSPLHF
TGTGCCAGCAGGACAGTAAATTCACCCCTCCACTTT
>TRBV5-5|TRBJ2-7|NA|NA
CASSLGIFYEQYF
TGTGCCAGCAGCTTGGGAATCTTCTACGAGCAGTACTTC
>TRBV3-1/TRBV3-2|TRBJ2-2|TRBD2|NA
CASSHTSGRAYGELFF
TGTGCCAGCAGCCATACTAGCGGGAGGGCCTACGGGGAGCTGTTTTTT
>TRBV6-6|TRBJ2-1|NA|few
CASIDGNEQFF
TGTGCCAGCATTGATGGGAATGAGCAGTTCTTC
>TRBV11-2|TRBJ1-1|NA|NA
CASSFGRVMNTEAFF
TGTGCCAGCAGCTTCGGTCGGGTTATGAACACTGAAGCTTTCTTT
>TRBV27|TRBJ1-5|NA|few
CAVRGVNQPQHF
TGTGCCGTAAGGGGGGTCAATCAGCCCCAGCATTTT